This entry concerns a single T cell receptor (beta chain). Its target is unknown. Here immunoSEQ multiplex PCR was the method, and the copy in TCRdb shows in-frame clones only, minus some. The data contain a few million clones, under 97% of them singletons. V dropped 6 bases and J dropped 4 bases, with 18 bases sitting between them. The CDR3 is 15 residues long. The V gene's germline CDR1 is MNHEY and CDR2 SVGAGI. This entry belongs to a study of shared clonotypes between healthy human individuals. General study results and limits: Compared with memory subsets, naive subsets generally had larger estimated richness. Though the depth was large, rarefaction showed that sorted-subset sequencing was incomplete.

Everyone who donated was a Caucasian adult who lived in Nashville, Tennessee. The genes are TRBV6-5 and TRBJ1-2; the D is unclear. The sample was naive CD4+ T cells sorted from blood. Subset meaning: CD45RA+ positively selected. The receptor was derived from a young man in good health. CDR3 loop: CASSRRGVGGYGYTF. For the CDR3, the DNA is TGTGCCAGCAGCCGACGCGGGGTCGGTGGCTATGGCTACACCTTC.